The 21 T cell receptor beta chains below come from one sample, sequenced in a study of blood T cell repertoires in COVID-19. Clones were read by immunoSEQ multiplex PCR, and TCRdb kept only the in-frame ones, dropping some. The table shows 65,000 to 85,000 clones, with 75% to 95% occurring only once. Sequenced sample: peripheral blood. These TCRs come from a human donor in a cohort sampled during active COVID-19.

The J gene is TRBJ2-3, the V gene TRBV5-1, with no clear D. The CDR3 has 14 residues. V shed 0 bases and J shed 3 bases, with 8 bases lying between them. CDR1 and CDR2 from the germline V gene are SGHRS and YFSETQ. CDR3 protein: CASSLAFLTDTQYF. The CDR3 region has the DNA TGCGCCAGCAGCTTGGCCTTCTTAACAGATACGCAGTATTTT. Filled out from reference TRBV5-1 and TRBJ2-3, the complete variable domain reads KAGVTQTPRYLIKTRGQQVTLSCSPISGHRSVSWYQQTPGQGLQFLFEYFSETQRNKGNFPGRFSGRQFSNSRSEMNVSTLELGDSALYLCASSLAFLTDTQYFGPGTRLTVL.

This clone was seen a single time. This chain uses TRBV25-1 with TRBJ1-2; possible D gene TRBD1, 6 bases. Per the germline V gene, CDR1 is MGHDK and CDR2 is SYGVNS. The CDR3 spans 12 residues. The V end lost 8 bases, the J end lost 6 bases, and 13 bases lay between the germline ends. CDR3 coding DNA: TGTGCCAGCCGCCTCGGACAGAATGGCTACACCTTC. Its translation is CASRLGQNGYTF.

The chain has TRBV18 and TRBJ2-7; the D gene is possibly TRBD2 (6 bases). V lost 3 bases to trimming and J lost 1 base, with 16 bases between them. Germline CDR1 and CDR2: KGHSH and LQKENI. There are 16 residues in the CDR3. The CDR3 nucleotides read TGTGCCAGCTCACCTTTGGGAGGCGCCCTATCCTACGAGCAGTACTTC. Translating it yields CASSPLGGALSYEQYF.

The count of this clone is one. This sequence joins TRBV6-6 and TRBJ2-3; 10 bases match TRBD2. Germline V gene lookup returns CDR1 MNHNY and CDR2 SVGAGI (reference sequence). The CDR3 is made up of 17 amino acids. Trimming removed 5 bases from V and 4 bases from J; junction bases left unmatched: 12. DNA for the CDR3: TGTGCCAGCAGTCTCAACCCACTAGCGGGGTTAGCAGATACGCAGTATTTT. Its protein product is CASSLNPLAGLADTQYF.

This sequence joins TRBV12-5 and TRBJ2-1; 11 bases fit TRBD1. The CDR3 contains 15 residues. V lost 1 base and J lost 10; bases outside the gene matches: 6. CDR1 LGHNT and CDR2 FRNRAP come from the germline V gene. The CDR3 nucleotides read TGTGCTAGTGGTTTGGGGACAGGGGGCTTCGGGGAGCAGTTCTTC. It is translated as CASGLGTGGFGEQFF. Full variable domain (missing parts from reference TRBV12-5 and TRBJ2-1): DARVTQTPRHKVTEMGQEVTMRCQPILGHNTVFWYRQTMMQGLELLAYFRNRAPLDDSGMPKDRFSAEMPDATLATLKIQPSEPRDSAVYFCASGLGTGGFGEQFFGPGTRLTVL.

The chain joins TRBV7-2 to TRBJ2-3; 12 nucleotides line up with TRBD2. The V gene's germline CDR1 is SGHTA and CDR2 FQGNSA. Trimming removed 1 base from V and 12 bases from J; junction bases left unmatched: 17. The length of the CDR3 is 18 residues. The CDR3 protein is CASSLVLAGGPTMPTQYF. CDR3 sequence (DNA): TGTGCCAGCAGCTTAGTCCTAGCGGGGGGGCCGACAATGCCTACCCAGTATTTT.

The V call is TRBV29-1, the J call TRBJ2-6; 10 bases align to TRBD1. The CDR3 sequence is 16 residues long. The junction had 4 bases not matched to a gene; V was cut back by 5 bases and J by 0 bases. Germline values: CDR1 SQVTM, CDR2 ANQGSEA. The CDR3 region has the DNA TGCAGCGTTTGGACAGGGGGTATCTCTGGGGCCAACGTCCTGACTTTC. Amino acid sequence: CSVWTGGISGANVLTF.

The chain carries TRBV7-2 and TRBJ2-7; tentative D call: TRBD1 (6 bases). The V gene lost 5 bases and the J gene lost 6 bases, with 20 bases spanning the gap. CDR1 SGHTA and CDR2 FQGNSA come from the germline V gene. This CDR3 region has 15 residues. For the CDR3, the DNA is TGTGCCAGCAGCCACTCGGGACATCCCGAAGGCGAGCAGTACTTC. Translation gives CASSHSGHPEGEQYF.

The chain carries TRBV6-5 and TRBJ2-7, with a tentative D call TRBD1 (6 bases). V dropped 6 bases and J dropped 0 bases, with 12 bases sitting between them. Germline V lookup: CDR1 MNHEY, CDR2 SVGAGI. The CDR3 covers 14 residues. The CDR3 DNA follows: TGTGCCAGCAGAAACCAGGGGAGCTCCTACGAGCAGTACTTC. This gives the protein CASRNQGSSYEQYF.

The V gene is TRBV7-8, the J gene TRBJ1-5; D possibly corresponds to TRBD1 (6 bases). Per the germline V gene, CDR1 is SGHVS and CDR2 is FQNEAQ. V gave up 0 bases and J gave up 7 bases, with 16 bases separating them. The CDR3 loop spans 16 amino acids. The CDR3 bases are TGTGCCAGCAGCTTAGCGGGGGGGGCTGGTGTGCAGCCCCAGCATTTT. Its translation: CASSLAGGAGVQPQHF.

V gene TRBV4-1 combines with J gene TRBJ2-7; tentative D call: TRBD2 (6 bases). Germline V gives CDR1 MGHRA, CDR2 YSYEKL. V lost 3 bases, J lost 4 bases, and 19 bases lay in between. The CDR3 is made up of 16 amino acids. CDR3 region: CASSHEGTSPLYEQYF. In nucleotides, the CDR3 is TGCGCCAGCAGCCACGAAGGGACTTCCCCTTTATACGAGCAGTACTTC.

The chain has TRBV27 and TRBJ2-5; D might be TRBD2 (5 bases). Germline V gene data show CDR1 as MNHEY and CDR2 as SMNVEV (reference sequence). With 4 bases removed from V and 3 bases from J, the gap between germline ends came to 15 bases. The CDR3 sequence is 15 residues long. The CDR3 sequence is CASSSVGLGEETQYF. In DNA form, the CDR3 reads TGTGCCAGCAGTTCTGTAGGGCTGGGAGAAGAGACCCAGTACTTC.

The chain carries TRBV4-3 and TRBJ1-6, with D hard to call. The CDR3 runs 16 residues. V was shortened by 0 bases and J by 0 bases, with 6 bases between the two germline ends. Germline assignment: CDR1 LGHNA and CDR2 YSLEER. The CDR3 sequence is CASSQDPSSYNSPLHF. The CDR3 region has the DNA TGCGCCAGCAGCCAAGACCCGAGCTCCTATAATTCACCCCTCCACTTT.

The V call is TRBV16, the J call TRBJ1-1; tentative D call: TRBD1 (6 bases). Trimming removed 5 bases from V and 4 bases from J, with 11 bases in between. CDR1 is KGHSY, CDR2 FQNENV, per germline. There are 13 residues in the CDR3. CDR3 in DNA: TGTGCCAGCAGCATCCGACAGGCCACTGAAGCTTTCTTT. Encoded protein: CASSIRQATEAFF.

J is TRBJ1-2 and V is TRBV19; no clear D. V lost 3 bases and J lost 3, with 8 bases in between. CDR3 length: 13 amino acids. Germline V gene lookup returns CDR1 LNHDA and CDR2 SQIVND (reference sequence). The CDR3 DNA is TGTGCCAGTAGTATTTCGGTTGACTATGGCTACACCTTC. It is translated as CASSISVDYGYTF.

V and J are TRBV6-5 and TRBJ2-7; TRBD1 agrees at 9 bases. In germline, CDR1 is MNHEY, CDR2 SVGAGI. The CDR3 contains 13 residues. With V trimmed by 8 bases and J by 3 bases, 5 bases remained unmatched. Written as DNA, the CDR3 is TGTGCCAGCGCCCGGGACAGGGACTACGAGCAGTACTTC. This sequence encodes CASARDRDYEQYF.

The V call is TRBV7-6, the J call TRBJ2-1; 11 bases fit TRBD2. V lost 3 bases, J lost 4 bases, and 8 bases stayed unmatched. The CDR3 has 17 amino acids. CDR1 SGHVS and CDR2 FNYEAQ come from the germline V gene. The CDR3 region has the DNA TGTGCCAGCAGCTTCGCGGCTAGCGGGGGGTCTTACAATGAGCAGTTCTTC. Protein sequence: CASSFAASGGSYNEQFF.

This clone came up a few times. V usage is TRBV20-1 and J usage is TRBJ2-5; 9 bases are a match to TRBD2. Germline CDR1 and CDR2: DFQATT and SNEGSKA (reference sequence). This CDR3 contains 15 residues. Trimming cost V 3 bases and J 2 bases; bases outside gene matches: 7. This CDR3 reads CSASERGALQETQYF. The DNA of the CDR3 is TGCAGTGCTAGTGAGCGGGGGGCCCTTCAAGAGACCCAGTACTTC.

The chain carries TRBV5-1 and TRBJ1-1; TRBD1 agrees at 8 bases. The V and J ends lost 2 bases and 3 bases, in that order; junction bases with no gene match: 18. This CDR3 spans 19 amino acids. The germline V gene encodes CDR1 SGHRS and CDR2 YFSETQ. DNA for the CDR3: TGCGCCAGCAGCTTAGGACAGGGACGGGTTCTATCTGAAGACACTGAAGCTTTCTTT. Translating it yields CASSLGQGRVLSEDTEAFF.

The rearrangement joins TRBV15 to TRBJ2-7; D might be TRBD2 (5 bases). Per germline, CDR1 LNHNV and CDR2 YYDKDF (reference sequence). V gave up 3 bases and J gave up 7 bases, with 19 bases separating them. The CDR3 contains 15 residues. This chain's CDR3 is CATSSQLDAGREQYF. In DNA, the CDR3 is TGTGCCACCAGCAGCCAACTAGACGCGGGTCGAGAGCAGTACTTC.

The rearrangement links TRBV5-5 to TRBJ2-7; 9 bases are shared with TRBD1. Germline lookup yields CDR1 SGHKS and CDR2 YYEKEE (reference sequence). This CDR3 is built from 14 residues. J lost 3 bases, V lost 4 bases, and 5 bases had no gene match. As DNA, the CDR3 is TGTGCCAGCAGCGTTAGGGACAGGGACTACGAGCAGTACTTC. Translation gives CASSVRDRDYEQYF.